Given below is one T cell receptor (beta chain) in context. The data stem from a study of OX40 agonist ivuxolimab in advanced cancers. Study-level background: One patient with hepatocellular carcinoma and two with cutaneous melanoma, three in all, had partial responses.

Some clones are missing from TCRdb's copy, which holds only in-frame ones; the method was immunoSEQ multiplex PCR. Here the sample spans around 72,000 clones, more than 80% being singletons. CDR1 MGHDK and CDR2 SYGVNS come from the germline V gene. With V trimmed by 5 bases and J by 2 bases, 13 bases remained unmatched. The CDR3 loop spans 17 amino acids. This specimen consisted of CD4+ or CD8+ T cells sorted from blood, obtained in a trial of the OX40 agonist ivuxolimab. The TCR was taken from an adult with an advanced solid tumor such as melanoma, head and neck, liver or kidney cancer. The chain recombines TRBV25-1 with TRBJ2-3, with 7 bases that match TRBD2. CDR3 in amino acids: CASSTRGAGRLTDTQYF. CDR3 in DNA: TGTGCCAGCAGTACCCGAGGAGCGGGGAGACTCACAGATACGCAGTATTTT.